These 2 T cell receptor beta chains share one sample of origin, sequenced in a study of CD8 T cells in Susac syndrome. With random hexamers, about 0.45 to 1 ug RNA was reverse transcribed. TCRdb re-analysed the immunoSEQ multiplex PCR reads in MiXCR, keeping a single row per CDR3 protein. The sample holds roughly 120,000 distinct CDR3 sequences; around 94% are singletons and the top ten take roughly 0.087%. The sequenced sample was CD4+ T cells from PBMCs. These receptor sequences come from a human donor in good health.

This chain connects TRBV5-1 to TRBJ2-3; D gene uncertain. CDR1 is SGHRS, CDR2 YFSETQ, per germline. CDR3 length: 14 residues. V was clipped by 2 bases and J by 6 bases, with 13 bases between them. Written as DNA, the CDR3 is TGCGCCAGCAGCTTCGAAAGGGTGGGCGATACGCAGTATTTT. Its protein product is CASSFERVGDTQYF. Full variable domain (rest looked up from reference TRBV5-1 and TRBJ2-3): KAGVTQTPRYLIKTRGQQVTLSCSPISGHRSVSWYQQTPGQGLQFLFEYFSETQRNKGNFPGRFSGRQFSNSRSEMNVSTLELGDSALYLCASSFERVGDTQYFGPGTRLTVL.

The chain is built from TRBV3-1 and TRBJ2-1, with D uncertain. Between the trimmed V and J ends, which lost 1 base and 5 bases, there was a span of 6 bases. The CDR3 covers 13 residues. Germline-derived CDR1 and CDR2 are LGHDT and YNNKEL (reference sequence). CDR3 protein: CASSQAENNEQFF. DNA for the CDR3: TGTGCCAGCAGCCAAGCTGAAAACAATGAGCAGTTCTTC.